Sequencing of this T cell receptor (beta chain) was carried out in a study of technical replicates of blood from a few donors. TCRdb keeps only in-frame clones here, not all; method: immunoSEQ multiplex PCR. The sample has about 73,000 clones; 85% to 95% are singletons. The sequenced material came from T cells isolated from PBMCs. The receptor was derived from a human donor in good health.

Here the CDR3 reads CAWSVQNVYNEQFF. CDR3 DNA sequence: TGTGCCTGGAGTGTACAAAATGTTTACAATGAGCAGTTCTTC. The chain has TRBV30 and TRBJ2-1; D is uncertain. V lost 0 bases to trimming and J lost 4 bases, with 10 bases between them. The CDR3 length is 14 residues. Germline V CDR1 and CDR2: GTSNPN, SVGIG (reference sequence).